These 21 T cell receptor beta chains originate from one sample sequenced in a study of cytomegalovirus exposure and HLA in healthy donors. The PCR employed 60 Vbeta primers together with 13 Jbeta primers. The protocol was immunoSEQ multiplex PCR, while the TCRdb copy is restricted to in-frame clones and leaves out a portion. The top ten clones hold approximately 5.6% of a sample with about 170,000 clones, 73% of them seen once. Sequenced: PBMCs. These receptors all stem from a woman in her late teens or twenties in good health and CMV-seropositive.

The table lists this clone with a few counts. J is TRBJ2-1 and V is TRBV7-3, with TRBD1 matching 7 bases. The CDR3 sequence is 14 residues long. Per germline, CDR1 SGHTA and CDR2 FQGTGA. Germline trimming cut 5 bases from V and 4 bases from J; bases unmatched to any gene: 5. In nucleotides, the CDR3 is TGTGCCAGCAGCCCGAGGGACAGTTACAATGAGCAGTTCTTC. This gives the protein CASSPRDSYNEQFF.

V and J are TRBV11-3 and TRBJ2-3; 8 positions match TRBD1. The CDR3 totals 17 residues. Germline V gene lookup returns CDR1 SGHNT and CDR2 YENEEA. The J segment lost 2 bases and the V segment lost 5 bases, leaving 12 bases of the junction unmatched. The CDR3 protein is CASSGSTGALATDTQYF. CDR3 DNA: TGTGCCAGCAGCGGGTCGACAGGGGCCCTCGCCACAGATACGCAGTATTTT. Combining the CDR3 with reference TRBV11-3 and TRBJ2-3 gives the whole variable domain EAGVVQSPRYKIIEKKQPVAFWCNPISGHNTLYWYLQNLGQGPELLIRYENEEAVDDSQLPKDRFSAERLKGVDSTLKIQPAELGDSAVYLCASSGSTGALATDTQYFGPGTRLTVL.

The V call is TRBV19, the J call TRBJ2-3, with D tentatively TRBD1 (6 bases). The CDR3 extends over 16 amino acids. Germline assignment: CDR1 LNHDA and CDR2 SQIVND (reference sequence). V lost 4 bases and J 5 bases, leaving 19 bases between the germline ends. The CDR3 bases are TGTGCCAGTAGTAGGATACCGAGACAGGCCCAAGATACGCAGTATTTT. Protein sequence: CASSRIPRQAQDTQYF.

This clone was found once. The chain combines TRBV13 with TRBJ2-6; D not resolved. From germline, CDR1 is PRHDT and CDR2 FYEKMQ (reference sequence). The CDR3 loop spans 16 amino acids. Trimming took 1 base from V and 4 from J, leaving 11 bases between them. The CDR3 DNA sequence: TGTGCCAGCAGCTTAGACAGCCCCTCCGGGGCCAACGTCCTGACTTTC. Translating gives CASSLDSPSGANVLTF.

V gene TRBV9 combines with J gene TRBJ2-5; TRBD2 matches at 8 bases. Germline V gene sequence: CDR1 SGDLS, CDR2 YYNGEE. The CDR3 sequence is 16 residues long. Trimming cost V 0 bases and J 0 bases; bases outside gene matches: 4. The CDR3 coding sequence is TGTGCCAGCAGCGTAGGGGTAGCGGGGTACCAAGAGACCCAGTACTTC. Protein: CASSVGVAGYQETQYF.

J is TRBJ2-3 and V is TRBV5-4, with D possibly being TRBD2 (7 bases). The CDR3 is made up of 15 amino acids. The germline V gene encodes CDR1 SGHNT and CDR2 YYREEE (reference sequence). Trimming left V 4 bases short and J 1 base short, with 13 bases between. The CDR3 nucleotides read TGTGCCAGCAGCCTAAGGGGGGGCGGCACAGATACGCAGTATTTT. Encoded protein: CASSLRGGGTDTQYF.

This sequence joins TRBV7-9 and TRBJ2-3; maybe TRBD2 (6 bases). This CDR3 has 16 residues. In germline, CDR1 is SEHNR, CDR2 FQNEAQ (reference sequence). V lost 2 bases and J 2 bases, leaving 14 bases between the germline ends. CDR3 sequence (DNA): TGTGCCAGCAGCTTATTGGGAGGCCATATCACAGATACGCAGTATTTT. Amino acids: CASSLLGGHITDTQYF.

The genes are TRBV28 and TRBJ1-1; TRBD1 matches at 8 bases. The CDR3 totals 14 residues. The J segment lost 1 base and the V segment lost 6 bases, leaving 4 bases of the junction unmatched. CDR1 is MDHEN and CDR2 is SYDVKM in the germline V gene. The CDR3 region has the DNA TGTGCCAGCAGCCCGGGACAGGAGAACACTGAAGCTTTCTTT. Protein sequence: CASSPGQENTEAFF.

The chain links TRBV4-3 to TRBJ1-1; TRBD1 matches at 7 bases. J was trimmed by 5 bases and V by 4 bases; bases with no gene match: 7. CDR3 size: 14 residues. Germline CDR1 LGHNA, CDR2 YSLEER. The CDR3 reads CASSPYRGGTEAFF. The CDR3 region has the DNA TGCGCCAGCAGCCCCTACAGGGGAGGAACTGAAGCTTTCTTT.

This clone was seen more than once but under ten times. The rearrangement links TRBV4-3 to TRBJ1-6; possibly TRBD1 for D (6 bases). The germline gives CDR1 LGHNA, CDR2 YSLEER. Trimming shortened V by 0 bases and J by 9 bases, and 12 bases separated the two germline ends. The CDR3 has 15 amino acids. CDR3 nucleotides: TGCGCCAGCAGCCAAGATGAGGGGGATAGTTCACCCCTCCACTTT. Protein: CASSQDEGDSSPLHF.

The rearrangement joins TRBV5-1 to TRBJ1-1; perhaps TRBD1 as D (5 bases). The germline V gene encodes CDR1 SGHRS and CDR2 YFSETQ. V dropped 0 bases and J dropped 1 base, with 10 bases sitting between them. The CDR3 covers 15 residues. This CDR3 reads CASSLVAGQNTEAFF. For the CDR3, the DNA is TGCGCCAGCAGCTTGGTTGCAGGGCAGAACACTGAAGCTTTCTTT.

The chain joins TRBV2 to TRBJ2-7; 10 bases agree with TRBD1. Germline CDR1 and CDR2: SNHLY and FYNNEI. V shed 1 base and J 6 bases; nucleotides not matched to a gene: 6. The CDR3 loop spans 15 amino acids. CDR3 sequence reads: CASSEGTGGIGEQYF. CDR3 bases: TGTGCCAGCAGTGAAGGGACAGGGGGGATCGGCGAGCAGTACTTC.

This clone was seen a few times. The rearrangement uses TRBV29-1 and TRBJ1-1; D perhaps matches TRBD1 (6 bases). The CDR3 extends over 13 amino acids. Trimming cost V 7 bases and J 2 bases, with 14 bases left between them. Per the germline V gene, CDR1 is SQVTM and CDR2 is ANQGSEA. The CDR3 DNA is TGCAGCGCGCGACAGGCCCCCAACACTGAAGCTTTCTTT. Protein sequence: CSARQAPNTEAFF.

There are a few counts of this clone. This chain joins TRBV30 and TRBJ1-1; D unresolved. CDR3 length: 15 amino acids. The V end lost 3 bases, the J end lost 0 bases, and 14 bases lay between the germline ends. CDR1 is GTSNPN, CDR2 SVGIG, per germline (reference sequence). The CDR3 region is CAWRQPKTMNTEAFF. CDR3 DNA sequence: TGTGCCTGGAGACAGCCAAAGACCATGAACACTGAAGCTTTCTTT.

The V gene is TRBV11-2, the J gene TRBJ2-4, with D unresolved. Trimming took off 3 bases at V and 11 bases at J, with 8 bases between the two ends. Germline V gives CDR1 SGHAT, CDR2 FQNNGV. The CDR3 totals 11 residues. CDR3 coding DNA: TGTGCCAGCAGCTTGTTTATCTTTCAGTACTTC. It specifies CASSLFIFQYF.

The chain recombines TRBV5-1 with TRBJ1-5; D perhaps matches TRBD1 (6 bases). Germline lookup yields CDR1 SGHRS and CDR2 YFSETQ. V lost 4 bases and J 6 bases, leaving 17 bases between the germline ends. This CDR3 is built from 15 residues. Here the CDR3 reads CASSVLDSLSQPQHF. CDR3 nucleotide sequence: TGCGCCAGCAGCGTATTGGACAGTCTAAGTCAGCCCCAGCATTTT.

The chain couples TRBV7-6 to TRBJ2-3; possibly TRBD2 for D (6 bases). Germline assignment: CDR1 SGHVS and CDR2 FNYEAQ. V lost 4 bases, J lost 3 bases, and 17 bases lay in between. This CDR3 is 16 amino acids long. CDR3: CASSWVDGGTTDTQYF. The CDR3 DNA sequence: TGTGCCAGCAGCTGGGTAGACGGGGGAACAACAGATACGCAGTATTTT.

V usage is TRBV6-5 and J usage is TRBJ2-7, with 8 bases identical to TRBD1. Losses at the gene ends were 6 bases for V and 1 base for J; bases not matched to a gene: 2. The germline V gene has CDR1 MNHEY and CDR2 SVGAGI. This CDR3 is built from 13 residues. This CDR3 is CASRTGGSYEQYF. For the CDR3, the DNA is TGTGCCAGCAGAACAGGGGGGTCCTACGAGCAGTACTTC.

The chain couples TRBV6-6 to TRBJ1-2, with D maybe TRBD1 (5 bases). The ends were cut back, 7 bases at V and 4 bases at J, with 13 bases in the middle. This CDR3 spans 13 amino acids. In germline, CDR1 is MNHNY, CDR2 SVGAGI (reference sequence). The CDR3 DNA follows: TGTGCCAGCAAACAGGAGCGGGGCTATGGCTACACCTTC. This codes for CASKQERGYGYTF.

The chain has TRBV27 and TRBJ1-2; weak D call: TRBD1 (6 bases). The CDR3 extends over 14 amino acids. CDR1 MNHEY and CDR2 SMNVEV come from the germline V gene (reference sequence). Trimming cost V 6 bases and J 7 bases, with 18 bases left between them. CDR3 sequence (DNA): TGTGCCAGCAGCCAGTCCATCACAGGGATTGGCTACACCTTC. As protein: CASSQSITGIGYTF.

Concerning this clone: Different DNA sequences within this sample yield the same CDR3. V usage is TRBV5-1 and J usage is TRBJ2-1; 8 bases line up with TRBD2. In germline, CDR1 is SGHRS, CDR2 YFSETQ. After removal of 3 bases from V and 3 bases from J, the junction contained 5 bases not matched to a gene. The CDR3 has 15 residues. CDR3 nucleotide sequence: TGCGCCAGCAGCTACGGGGGGGCCAGCTACAATGAGCAGTTCTTC. This gives the protein CASSYGGASYNEQFF.